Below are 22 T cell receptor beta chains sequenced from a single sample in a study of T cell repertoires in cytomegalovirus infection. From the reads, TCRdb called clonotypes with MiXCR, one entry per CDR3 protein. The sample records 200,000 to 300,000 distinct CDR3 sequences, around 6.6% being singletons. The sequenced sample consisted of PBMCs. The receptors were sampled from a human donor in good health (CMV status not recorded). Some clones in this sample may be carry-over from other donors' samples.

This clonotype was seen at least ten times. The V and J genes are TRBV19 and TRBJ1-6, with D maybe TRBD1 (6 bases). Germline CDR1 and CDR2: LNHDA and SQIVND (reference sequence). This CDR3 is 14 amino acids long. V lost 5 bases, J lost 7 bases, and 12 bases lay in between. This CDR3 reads CASSPGDYNSPLHF. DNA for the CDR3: TGTGCCAGTAGTCCAGGGGATTACAATTCACCCCTCCACTTT.

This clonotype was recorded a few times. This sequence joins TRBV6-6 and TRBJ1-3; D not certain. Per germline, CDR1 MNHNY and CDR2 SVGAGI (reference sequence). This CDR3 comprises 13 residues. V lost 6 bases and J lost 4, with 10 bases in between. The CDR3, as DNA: TGTGCCAGCAGCCGACGGGCCGGAAACACCATATATTTT. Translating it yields CASSRRAGNTIYF.

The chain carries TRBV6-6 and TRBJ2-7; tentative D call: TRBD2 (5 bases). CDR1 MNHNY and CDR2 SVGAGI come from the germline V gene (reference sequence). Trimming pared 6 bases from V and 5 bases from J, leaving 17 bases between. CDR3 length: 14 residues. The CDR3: CASSYPRGVNEQYF. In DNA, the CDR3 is TGTGCCAGCAGCTACCCCCGGGGAGTTAACGAGCAGTACTTC.

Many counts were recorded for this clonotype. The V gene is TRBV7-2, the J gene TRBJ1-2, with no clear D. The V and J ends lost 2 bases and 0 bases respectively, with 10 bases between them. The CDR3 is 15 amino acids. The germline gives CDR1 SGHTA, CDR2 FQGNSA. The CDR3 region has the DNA TGTGCCAGCAGCTTAACGACTCAAGCTAACTATGGCTACACCTTC. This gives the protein CASSLTTQANYGYTF.

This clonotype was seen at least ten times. This CDR3 reads CASSQTPYEQYF. The CDR3 nucleotides are TGTGCCAGCAGCCAAACCCCCTACGAGCAGTACTTC. This chain links TRBV7-9 with TRBJ2-7; D is uncertain. This CDR3 region has 12 residues. Germline V CDR1 and CDR2: SEHNR, FQNEAQ (reference sequence). V lost 5 bases to trimming and J lost 2 bases, with 7 bases between them. The entire variable domain, with the rest obtained from reference TRBV7-9 and TRBJ2-7, is as follows: DTGVSQNPRHKITKRGQNVTFRCDPISEHNRLYWYRQTLGQGPEFLTYFQNEAQLEKSRLLSDRFSAERPKGSFSTLEIQRTEQGDSAMYLCASSQTPYEQYFGPGTRLTVT.

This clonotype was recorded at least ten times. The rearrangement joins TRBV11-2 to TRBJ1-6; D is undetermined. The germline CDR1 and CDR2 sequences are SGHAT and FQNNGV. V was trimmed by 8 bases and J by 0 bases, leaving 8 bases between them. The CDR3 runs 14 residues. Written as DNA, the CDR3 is TGTGCCAGCCAATTACGCTCCTATAATTCACCCCTCCACTTT. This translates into CASQLRSYNSPLHF.

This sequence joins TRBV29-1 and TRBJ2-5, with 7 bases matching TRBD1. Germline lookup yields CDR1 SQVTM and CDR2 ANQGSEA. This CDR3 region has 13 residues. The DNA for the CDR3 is TGCGTAGGGGGCCTCCCGTACCAAGAGACCCAGTACTTC. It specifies CVGGLPYQETQYF.

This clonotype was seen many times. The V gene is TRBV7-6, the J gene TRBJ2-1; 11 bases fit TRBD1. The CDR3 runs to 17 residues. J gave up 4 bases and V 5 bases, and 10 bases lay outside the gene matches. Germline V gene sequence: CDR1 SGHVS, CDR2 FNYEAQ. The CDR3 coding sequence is TGTGCCAGCAGCCCGCTTGGGACAGGGGGGATTTACAATGAGCAGTTCTTC. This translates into CASSPLGTGGIYNEQFF.

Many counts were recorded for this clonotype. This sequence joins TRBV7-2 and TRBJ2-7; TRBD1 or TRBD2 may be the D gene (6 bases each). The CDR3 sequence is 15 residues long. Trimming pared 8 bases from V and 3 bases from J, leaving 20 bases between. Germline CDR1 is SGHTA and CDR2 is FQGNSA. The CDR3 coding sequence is TGTGCCAGCCGTCGAGTTGTTGGAGGGGGCTACGAGCAGTACTTC. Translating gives CASRRVVGGGYEQYF.

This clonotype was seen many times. The CDR3 spells CASSLVTGWDYTF. CDR3 coding DNA: TGTGCCAGCAGCTTAGTTACAGGGTGGGATTACACCTTC. The chain uses TRBV7-2 and TRBJ1-2, with TRBD1 as a possible D gene (6 bases). V lost 1 base to trimming and J lost 11 bases, with 14 bases between them. CDR3 size: 13 residues. CDR1 and CDR2 from the germline V gene are SGHTA and FQGNSA.

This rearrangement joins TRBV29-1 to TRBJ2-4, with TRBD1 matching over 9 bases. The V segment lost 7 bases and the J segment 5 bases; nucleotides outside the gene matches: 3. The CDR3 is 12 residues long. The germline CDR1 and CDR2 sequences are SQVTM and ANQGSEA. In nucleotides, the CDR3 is TGCAGCGCTCGGACAGGGGAAAACATTCAGTACTTC. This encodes CSARTGENIQYF.

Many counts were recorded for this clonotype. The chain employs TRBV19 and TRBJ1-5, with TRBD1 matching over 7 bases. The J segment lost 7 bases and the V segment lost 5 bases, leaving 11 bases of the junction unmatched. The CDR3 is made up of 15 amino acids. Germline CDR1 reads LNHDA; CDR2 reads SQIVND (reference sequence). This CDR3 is CASSWTDREDQPQHF. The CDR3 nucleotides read TGTGCCAGTAGTTGGACTGACAGGGAGGACCAGCCCCAGCATTTT.

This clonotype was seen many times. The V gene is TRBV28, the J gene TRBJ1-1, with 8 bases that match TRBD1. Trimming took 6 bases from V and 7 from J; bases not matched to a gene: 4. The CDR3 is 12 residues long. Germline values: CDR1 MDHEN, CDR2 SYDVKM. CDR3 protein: CASSRDRSEAFF. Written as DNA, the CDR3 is TGTGCCAGCAGCCGGGACAGGAGTGAAGCTTTCTTT.

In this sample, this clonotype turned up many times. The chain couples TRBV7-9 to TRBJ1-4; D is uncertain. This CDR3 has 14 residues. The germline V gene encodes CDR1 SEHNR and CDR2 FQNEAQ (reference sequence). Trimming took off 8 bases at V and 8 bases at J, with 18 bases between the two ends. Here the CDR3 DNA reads TGTGCCAGCGCTGACTCACATCGAGGAGAAAAACTGTTTTTT. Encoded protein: CASADSHRGEKLFF. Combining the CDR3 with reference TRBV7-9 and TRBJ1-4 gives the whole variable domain DTGVSQNPRHKITKRGQNVTFRCDPISEHNRLYWYRQTLGQGPEFLTYFQNEAQLEKSRLLSDRFSAERPKGSFSTLEIQRTEQGDSAMYLCASADSHRGEKLFFGSGTQLSVL.

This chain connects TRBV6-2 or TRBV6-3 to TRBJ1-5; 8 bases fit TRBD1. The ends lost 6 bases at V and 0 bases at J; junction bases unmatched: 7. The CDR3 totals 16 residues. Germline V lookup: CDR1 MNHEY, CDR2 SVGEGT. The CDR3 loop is CASSSDRGDSNQPQHF. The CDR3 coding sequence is TGTGCCAGCAGCTCTGACAGGGGTGATAGCAATCAGCCCCAGCATTTT.

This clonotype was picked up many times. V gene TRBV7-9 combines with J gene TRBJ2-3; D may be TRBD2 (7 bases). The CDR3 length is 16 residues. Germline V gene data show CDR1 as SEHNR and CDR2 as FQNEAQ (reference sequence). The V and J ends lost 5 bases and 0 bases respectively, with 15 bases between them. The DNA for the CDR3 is TGTGCCAGCAGCCCACAAGGGGGGGCTAGCACAGATACGCAGTATTTT. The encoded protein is CASSPQGGASTDTQYF.

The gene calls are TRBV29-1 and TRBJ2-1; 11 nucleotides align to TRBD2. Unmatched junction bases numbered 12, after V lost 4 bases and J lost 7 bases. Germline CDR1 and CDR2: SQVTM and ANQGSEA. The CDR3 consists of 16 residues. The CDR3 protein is CSVVLASGGPLNEQFF. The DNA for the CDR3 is TGCAGCGTTGTTTTGGCTAGCGGGGGGCCATTAAATGAGCAGTTCTTC.

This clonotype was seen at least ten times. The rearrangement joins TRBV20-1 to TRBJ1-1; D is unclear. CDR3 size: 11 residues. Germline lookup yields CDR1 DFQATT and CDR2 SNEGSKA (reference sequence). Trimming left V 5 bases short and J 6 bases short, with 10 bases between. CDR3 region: CSARVRPEAFF. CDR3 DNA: TGCAGTGCTCGGGTACGCCCTGAAGCTTTCTTT.

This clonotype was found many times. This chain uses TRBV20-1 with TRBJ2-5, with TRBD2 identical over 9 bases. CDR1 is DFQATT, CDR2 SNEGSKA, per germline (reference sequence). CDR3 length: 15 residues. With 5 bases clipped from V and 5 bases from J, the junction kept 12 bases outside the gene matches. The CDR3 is CSAGPRSSGDETQYF. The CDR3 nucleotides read TGCAGTGCTGGCCCTCGGTCTAGCGGGGACGAGACCCAGTACTTC.

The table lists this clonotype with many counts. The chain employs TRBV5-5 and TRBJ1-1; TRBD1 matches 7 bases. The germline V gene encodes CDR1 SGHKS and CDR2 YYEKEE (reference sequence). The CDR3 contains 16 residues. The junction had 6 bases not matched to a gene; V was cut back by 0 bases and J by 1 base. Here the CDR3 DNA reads TGTGCCAGCAGCTTGGGGGCAGGACAGGAGAACACTGAAGCTTTCTTT. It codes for CASSLGAGQENTEAFF. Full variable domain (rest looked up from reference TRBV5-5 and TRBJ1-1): DAGVTQSPTHLIKTRGQQVTLRCSPISGHKSVSWYQQVLGQGPQFIFQYYEKEERGRGNFPDRFSARQFPNYSSELNVNALLLGDSALYLCASSLGAGQENTEAFFGQGTRLTVV.

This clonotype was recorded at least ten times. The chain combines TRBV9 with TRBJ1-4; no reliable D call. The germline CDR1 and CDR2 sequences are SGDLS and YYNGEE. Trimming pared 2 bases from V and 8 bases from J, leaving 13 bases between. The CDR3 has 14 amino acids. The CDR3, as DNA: TGTGCCAGCAGCGTCGAAGGGAATGCGGAAAAACTGTTTTTT. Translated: CASSVEGNAEKLFF.

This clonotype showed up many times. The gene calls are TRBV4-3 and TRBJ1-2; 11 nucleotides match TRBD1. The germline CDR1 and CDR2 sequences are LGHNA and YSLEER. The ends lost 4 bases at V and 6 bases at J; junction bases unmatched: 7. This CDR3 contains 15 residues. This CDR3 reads CASSPNPGQGDGYTF. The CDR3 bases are TGCGCCAGCAGCCCAAACCCGGGACAGGGGGATGGCTACACCTTC.